These T cell receptor beta chains were read from a single sample in a study of blood T cell repertoires in COVID-19. Profiled with immunoSEQ multiplex PCR; TCRdb holds only in-frame clones, not every one. The sample lists some 200,000 clones; about nine tenths were seen once. The material sequenced was peripheral blood. The receptors stem from a man at least 80 years old with acute or convalescent COVID-19. Both conserved end residues are part of each CDR3. A D gene is named only where the DNA matches it firmly. Size tells how often a clone was seen (once, few, many) or the class of an expanded clone, and some rows leave it out.

J gene: TRBJ2-4; D gene: TRBD1; V gene: TRBV29-1; clone size: .; CDR3 DNA: TGCAGCGTCTCACCTAGGGGACAGGGGTCCAAAAACATTCAGTACTTC; CDR3 protein: CSVSPRGQGSKNIQYF
J gene: TRBJ2-1; D gene: TRBD2; V gene: TRBV5-4; clone size: once; CDR3 DNA: TGTGCCAGCTTTGGGACTAGGGGGAGCAATGAGCAGTTCTTC; CDR3 protein: CASFGTRGSNEQFF
J gene: TRBJ1-1; D gene: TRBD1; V gene: TRBV28; clone size: .; CDR3 DNA: TGTGCCAGCAGTTTAACCTCAGGGGGCGCGAAGGCGGGTGAAGCTTTCTTT; CDR3 protein: CASSLTSGGAKAGEAFF
J gene: TRBJ2-1; D gene: .; V gene: TRBV18; clone size: few; CDR3 DNA: TGTGCCAGCTCACCAGAGTCGGGGGGCGCGACGCAGTTCTTC; CDR3 protein: CASSPESGGATQFF
J gene: TRBJ2-7; D gene: .; V gene: TRBV5-6; clone size: once; CDR3 DNA: TGTGCCAGCAGCTTGTACAAGTACGAGCAGTACTTC; CDR3 protein: CASSLYKYEQYF
J gene: TRBJ2-3; D gene: .; V gene: TRBV27; clone size: once; CDR3 DNA: TGTGCCAGCAGTTTGTCGAGCGTGAGAGATACGCAGTATTTT; CDR3 protein: CASSLSSVRDTQYF
J gene: TRBJ1-6; D gene: .; V gene: TRBV27; clone size: few; CDR3 DNA: TGTGCCAGCACTAGCAACAACTTAAATTCACCCCTCCACTTT; CDR3 protein: CASTSNNLNSPLHF
J gene: TRBJ1-6; D gene: .; V gene: TRBV3-1/TRBV3-2; clone size: .; CDR3 DNA: TGTGCCAGCAGCCATCGGGCGACAGTTCCTTATTCACCCCTCCACTTT; CDR3 protein: CASSHRATVPYSPLHF
J gene: TRBJ2-2; D gene: .; V gene: TRBV5-1; clone size: .; CDR3 DNA: TGCGCCAGCAGCTTGTCAACTAGCTTCGACACCGGGGAGCTGTTTTTT; CDR3 protein: CASSLSTSFDTGELFF
J gene: TRBJ1-1; D gene: .; V gene: TRBV27; clone size: .; CDR3 DNA: TGTGCCAGCACATTGTCCCCCGGGACTGAAGCTTTCTTT; CDR3 protein: CASTLSPGTEAFF
J gene: TRBJ2-2; D gene: .; V gene: TRBV9; clone size: .; CDR3 DNA: TGTGCCAGCAGCGTTAGCCCGAACACCGGGGAGCTGTTTTTT; CDR3 protein: CASSVSPNTGELFF
J gene: TRBJ2-2; D gene: .; V gene: TRBV7-3; clone size: .; CDR3 DNA: TGTGCCAGCAGCTTGAACAGGGCGAACACCGGGGAGCTGTTTTTT; CDR3 protein: CASSLNRANTGELFF
J gene: TRBJ1-2; D gene: .; V gene: TRBV2; clone size: once; CDR3 DNA: TGTGCCAGCCACAGGGTCGGCTATGGCTACACCTTC; CDR3 protein: CASHRVGYGYTF
J gene: TRBJ1-5; D gene: TRBD1; V gene: TRBV27; clone size: .; CDR3 DNA: TGTGCCAGCAGTTTAACCCCAGGGGGAGGCAATCAGCCCCAGCATTTT; CDR3 protein: CASSLTPGGGNQPQHF
J gene: TRBJ2-7; D gene: TRBD1; V gene: TRBV19; clone size: .; CDR3 DNA: TGTGCCAGTAGTAGCCGGGACAGGGGGCTCAACGAGCAGTACTTC; CDR3 protein: CASSSRDRGLNEQYF
J gene: TRBJ2-2; D gene: TRBD2; V gene: TRBV11-3; clone size: .; CDR3 DNA: TGTGCCAGCAGCTCCGGGACTAGGCGGGACGGGGAGCTGTTTTTT; CDR3 protein: CASSSGTRRDGELFF
J gene: TRBJ2-6; D gene: .; V gene: TRBV7-2; clone size: .; CDR3 DNA: TGTGCCAGCAGCTTTCAGGTTAGCTCTGGGGCCAACGTCCTGACTTTC; CDR3 protein: CASSFQVSSGANVLTF
J gene: TRBJ2-1; D gene: TRBD2; V gene: TRBV3-1/TRBV3-2; clone size: .; CDR3 DNA: TGTGCCAGCAGCCAAGATAGATTGACTAGCGGGGCGGAGGAGCAGTTCTTC; CDR3 protein: CASSQDRLTSGAEEQFF
J gene: TRBJ2-7; D gene: .; V gene: TRBV7-2; clone size: once; CDR3 DNA: TGTGCCAGCAGCTACCTCGGAGGACTGAACACCTACGAGCAGTACTTC; CDR3 protein: CASSYLGGLNTYEQYF
J gene: TRBJ2-5; D gene: TRBD1; V gene: TRBV19; clone size: .; CDR3 DNA: TGTGCCAGTAGTATTGAACAGGGGGTCAGAGAGACCCAGTACTTC; CDR3 protein: CASSIEQGVRETQYF
J gene: TRBJ2-1; D gene: TRBD1; V gene: TRBV18; clone size: few; CDR3 DNA: TGTGCCAGCTCACCATCGACAGGGGGCGAGGAGCAGTTCTTC; CDR3 protein: CASSPSTGGEEQFF
J gene: TRBJ2-7; D gene: TRBD1; V gene: TRBV28; clone size: .; CDR3 DNA: TGTGCCAGCAGGGGACAGGGGGATTACGAGCAGTACTTC; CDR3 protein: CASRGQGDYEQYF
J gene: TRBJ2-7; D gene: .; V gene: TRBV7-8; clone size: .; CDR3 DNA: TGTGCCAGCAGCTTCGAAAACCCCGCAGTGGCCTACGAGCAGTACTTC; CDR3 protein: CASSFENPAVAYEQYF
J gene: TRBJ1-1; D gene: .; V gene: TRBV5-1; clone size: .; CDR3 DNA: TGCGCCAGCAGCTTGCTAGGGGAGGGCACTGAAGCTTTCTTT; CDR3 protein: CASSLLGEGTEAFF
J gene: TRBJ1-5; D gene: .; V gene: TRBV19; clone size: .; CDR3 DNA: TGTGCCAGTAGTATGTCCTTAGGAGCGGGCAATCAGCCCCAGCATTTT; CDR3 protein: CASSMSLGAGNQPQHF
J gene: TRBJ1-1; D gene: TRBD1; V gene: TRBV7-9; clone size: .; CDR3 DNA: TGTGCCAGCAGCTCAGGACAGGCCCACACTGAAGCTTTCTTT; CDR3 protein: CASSSGQAHTEAFF
J gene: TRBJ2-3; D gene: .; V gene: TRBV3-1/TRBV3-2; clone size: .; CDR3 DNA: TGTGCCAGCAGCCAAGAACTTCACGGGGGATTAGGGGATACGCAGTATTTT; CDR3 protein: CASSQELHGGLGDTQYF
J gene: TRBJ1-1; D gene: TRBD1; V gene: TRBV19; clone size: .; CDR3 DNA: TGTGCCAGTAGTCGCATGGACAGGGGGCACACTGAAGCTTTCTTT; CDR3 protein: CASSRMDRGHTEAFF
J gene: TRBJ1-4; D gene: TRBD1; V gene: TRBV18; clone size: .; CDR3 DNA: TGTGCCAGCTCACGACAGGGGATGAATGAAAAACTGTTTTTT; CDR3 protein: CASSRQGMNEKLFF
J gene: TRBJ2-7; D gene: TRBD2; V gene: TRBV4-1; clone size: .; CDR3 DNA: TGCGCCAGCAGCCAAGAAGGGAGGACTAGCCGCTACGAGCAGTACTTC; CDR3 protein: CASSQEGRTSRYEQYF
J gene: TRBJ2-5; D gene: .; V gene: TRBV4-1; clone size: .; CDR3 DNA: TGCGCCAGCAGCCGAGGGGGCCGGGACTTTCAAGAGACCCAGTACTTC; CDR3 protein: CASSRGGRDFQETQYF
J gene: TRBJ1-5; D gene: .; V gene: TRBV21-1; clone size: .; CDR3 DNA: TGTGCCAGCACCTGGGTCAGGGGATGGAATCAGCCCCAGCATTTT; CDR3 protein: CASTWVRGWNQPQHF
J gene: TRBJ2-1; D gene: TRBD2; V gene: TRBV5-4; clone size: .; CDR3 DNA: TGTGCCAGCAGCCCCGGGACTAGCGGGAGTCTAAGGTTCAATGAGCAGTTCTTC; CDR3 protein: CASSPGTSGSLRFNEQFF
J gene: TRBJ1-5; D gene: .; V gene: TRBV19; clone size: once; CDR3 DNA: TGTGCCAGTAGTATACCGACACTGAATCAGCCCCAGCATTTT; CDR3 protein: CASSIPTLNQPQHF
J gene: TRBJ2-7; D gene: .; V gene: TRBV6-5; clone size: .; CDR3 DNA: TGTGCCAGCAGTTACTCAGGTAGCCAGCCCTACGAGCAGTACTTC; CDR3 protein: CASSYSGSQPYEQYF
J gene: TRBJ1-5; D gene: TRBD1; V gene: TRBV19; clone size: .; CDR3 DNA: TGTGCCAGTAGTGGACAGGGGAGTCAGCCCCAGCATTTT; CDR3 protein: CASSGQGSQPQHF